The rows below give T cell receptor beta chains drawn from one sample of a study of T-cell reconstitution after alpha-beta-depleted transplantation in children. In TCRdb, the PCR reads were re-called with MiXCR into one record per CDR3 protein. This sample has 600,000 to 800,000 distinct CDR3 sequences, with around 13% found just once. Source: PBMCs, taken before TCRalphabeta/CD19-depleted stem cell transplant. The receptors shown here come from a girl aged 2 to 10 with congenital amegakaryocytic thrombocytopenia, due to receive a stem cell transplant. Both conserved end residues are part of each CDR3. A D gene is named only where the DNA matches it firmly. Clone size is not always given. Where it is, it says once, few, many or a class for expanded clones.

cdr3_length: 14
j_call: TRBJ2-3
d_call: .
clone_size: many
v_call: TRBV12-3/TRBV12-4
cdr3_aa: CASLRDSVPDTQYF
cdr3_nt: TGTGCCAGCCTCCGGGACTCCGTTCCAGATACGCAGTATTTT

cdr3_length: 15
j_call: TRBJ2-6
d_call: TRBD2
clone_size: many
v_call: TRBV20-1
cdr3_aa: CSAEPLAGVANVLTF
cdr3_nt: TGCAGTGCTGAACCTTTAGCGGGAGTGGCCAACGTCCTGACTTTC

cdr3_length: 13
j_call: TRBJ2-7
d_call: TRBD1
clone_size: .
v_call: TRBV20-1
cdr3_aa: CSASLRGSYEQYF
cdr3_nt: TGCAGTGCTAGCCTCAGGGGGAGCTACGAGCAGTACTTC

cdr3_length: 14
j_call: TRBJ2-7
d_call: TRBD2
clone_size: .
v_call: TRBV20-1
cdr3_aa: CSANLAGSSYEQYF
cdr3_nt: TGCAGTGCTAATCTAGCGGGGAGCTCCTACGAGCAGTACTTC

cdr3_length: 14
j_call: TRBJ2-7
d_call: .
clone_size: many
v_call: TRBV7-6
cdr3_aa: CASSTRDASYEQYF
cdr3_nt: TGTGCCAGCAGCACTCGGGACGCTTCCTACGAGCAGTACTTC

cdr3_length: 15
j_call: TRBJ2-1
d_call: TRBD2
clone_size: .
v_call: TRBV7-2
cdr3_aa: CASSPSGGILNEQFF
cdr3_nt: TGTGCCAGCAGCCCTAGCGGGGGGATTCTCAATGAGCAGTTCTTC

cdr3_length: 12
j_call: TRBJ2-5
d_call: TRBD1
clone_size: .
v_call: TRBV29-1
cdr3_aa: CSAQGDGETQYF
cdr3_nt: TGCAGCGCTCAGGGGGATGGGGAGACCCAGTACTTC

cdr3_length: 11
j_call: TRBJ2-7
d_call: TRBD1
clone_size: many
v_call: TRBV5-1
cdr3_aa: CASSSGQGEYF
cdr3_nt: TGCGCCAGCAGCTCAGGACAGGGCGAATACTTC

cdr3_length: 17
j_call: TRBJ2-2
d_call: TRBD2
clone_size: .
v_call: TRBV3-1
cdr3_aa: CASTQEPGTSRLGELFF
cdr3_nt: TGTGCCAGCACCCAAGAGCCTGGGACTAGCCGCTTAGGGGAGCTGTTTTTT

cdr3_length: 13
j_call: TRBJ2-3
d_call: .
clone_size: .
v_call: TRBV6-6
cdr3_aa: CASTEAPTDTQYF
cdr3_nt: TGTGCCAGCACGGAGGCGCCCACAGATACGCAGTATTTT

cdr3_length: 11
j_call: TRBJ2-7
d_call: .
clone_size: .
v_call: TRBV30
cdr3_aa: CAWTSTGEQYF
cdr3_nt: TGTGCCTGGACCAGTACAGGGGAGCAGTACTTC

cdr3_length: 12
j_call: TRBJ2-7
d_call: .
clone_size: .
v_call: TRBV4-2
cdr3_aa: CASSQAGVRQYF
cdr3_nt: TGTGCCAGCAGCCAAGCTGGCGTCCGGCAGTACTTC

cdr3_length: 12
j_call: TRBJ2-5
d_call: TRBD1
clone_size: many
v_call: TRBV2
cdr3_aa: CASTTGEETQYF
cdr3_nt: TGTGCCAGCACAACAGGGGAAGAGACCCAGTACTTC

cdr3_length: 13
j_call: TRBJ2-1
d_call: .
clone_size: few
v_call: TRBV11-2
cdr3_aa: CASSLGQSGEQFF
cdr3_nt: TGTGCCAGCAGCTTAGGTCAATCGGGTGAGCAGTTCTTC

cdr3_length: 12
j_call: TRBJ2-3
d_call: .
clone_size: few
v_call: TRBV20-1
cdr3_aa: CSGERHTDTQYF
cdr3_nt: TGCAGTGGGGAGCGCCACACAGATACGCAGTATTTT

cdr3_length: 15
j_call: TRBJ2-7
d_call: .
clone_size: few
v_call: TRBV6-5
cdr3_aa: CASSYCCYPYYEQYF
cdr3_nt: TGTGCCAGCAGTTACTGTTGCTACCCTTACTACGAGCAGTACTTC